This is a list of T cell receptor beta chains from one sample in a study of PD-1 blockade in mismatch repair-deficient tumors. The data were produced by immunoSEQ multiplex PCR, yet TCRdb's version contains in-frame clones alone and is incomplete. The sample lists roughly 70,000 clones, more than 75% occurring once. Source: peripheral blood, taken 2 weeks after starting pembrolizumab. Every receptor here comes from an adult with mismatch repair-deficient cancer. Each CDR3 is given with its conserved first and last residue.

CDR3aa: CASSLAWGDGDTQYF; v_gene: TRBV5-1
CDR3aa: CASSLNGQGARRGETQYF; v_gene: TRBV7-8
CDR3aa: CASSGLVRGETQYF; v_gene: TRBV2
CDR3aa: CASSIPRLAASSSGANVLTF; v_gene: TRBV19
CDR3aa: CASSSGQNYGYTF; v_gene: TRBV7-2
CDR3aa: CASSNTRDTQYF; v_gene: TRBV11-1
CDR3aa: CASSLYSGQGRDTEAFF; v_gene: TRBV27
CDR3aa: CASSARGRRVHEQYF; v_gene: TRBV6-5
CDR3aa: CASSQRGTRTNYGYTF; v_gene: TRBV14
CDR3aa: CASSLVEQDGYTF; v_gene: TRBV5-1
CDR3aa: CAISGSGADTQYF; v_gene: TRBV10-3
CDR3aa: CASSLGQDRYEQYF; v_gene: TRBV25-1
CDR3aa: CASTPYGAGVSGANVLTF; v_gene: TRBV14
CDR3aa: CASSRGQSSYEQYF; v_gene: TRBV16
CDR3aa: CASSLTWTSGGEQYF; v_gene: TRBV7-9
CDR3aa: CATSGKTYNEQFF; v_gene: TRBV2
CDR3aa: CASSTGHMNTEAFF; v_gene: TRBV18
CDR3aa: CASSSGGASDEQYF; v_gene: TRBV7-9
CDR3aa: CSATLMDTQYF; v_gene: TRBV20-1
CDR3aa: CATPPGANQPQHF; v_gene: TRBV21-1
CDR3aa: CASSLTSGANVLTF; v_gene: TRBV14
CDR3aa: CASSVRQAYEQYF; v_gene: TRBV6-1
CDR3aa: CASSKSVGQGDSGYTF; v_gene: TRBV21-1
CDR3aa: CASSDRFSEAFF; v_gene: TRBV5-5
CDR3aa: CAISESSGSNQPQHF; v_gene: TRBV10-3
CDR3aa: CAISGQENNYGYTF; v_gene: TRBV10-3
CDR3aa: CASSSYLAGNSYNEQFF; v_gene: TRBV7-6
CDR3aa: CASSAHLDPNTGELFF; v_gene: TRBV9
CDR3aa: CASRPGQATNYGYTF; v_gene: TRBV6-5
CDR3aa: CASSYLDRVHEQYF; v_gene: TRBV6-5
CDR3aa: CASSPGINQPQHF; v_gene: TRBV18
CDR3aa: CAIRGSRQGEGPYEQYF; v_gene: TRBV10-3
CDR3aa: CAWDGKGYGYTF; v_gene: TRBV30
CDR3aa: CAIRVDRTNEQFF; v_gene: TRBV10-3
CDR3aa: CASSLRGSHTDTQYF; v_gene: TRBV28
CDR3aa: CASSLDSQNTEAFF; v_gene: TRBV5-6
CDR3aa: CASWLSSNQPQHF; v_gene: TRBV2
CDR3aa: CASSSRTGGDGELFF; v_gene: TRBV5-1
CDR3aa: CAWSSPTGIRDTQYF; v_gene: TRBV30
CDR3aa: CSVEGDPGKTQYF; v_gene: TRBV29-1
CDR3aa: CASSLGGGRAEAFF; v_gene: TRBV9
CDR3aa: CAWSVVGTRRNTEAFF; v_gene: TRBV30